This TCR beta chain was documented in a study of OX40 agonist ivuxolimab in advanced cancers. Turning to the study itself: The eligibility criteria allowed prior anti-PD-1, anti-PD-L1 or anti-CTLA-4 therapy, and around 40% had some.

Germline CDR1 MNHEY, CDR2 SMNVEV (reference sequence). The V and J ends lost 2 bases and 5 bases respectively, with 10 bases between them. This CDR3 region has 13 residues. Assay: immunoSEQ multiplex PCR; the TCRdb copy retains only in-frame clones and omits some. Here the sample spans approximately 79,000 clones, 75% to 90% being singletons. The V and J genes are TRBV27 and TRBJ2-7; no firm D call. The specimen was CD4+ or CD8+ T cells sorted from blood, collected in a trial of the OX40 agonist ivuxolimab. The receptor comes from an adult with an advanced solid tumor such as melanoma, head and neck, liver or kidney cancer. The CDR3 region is CASSLVWSHEQYF. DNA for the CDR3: TGTGCCAGCAGTTTAGTGTGGAGCCACGAGCAGTACTTC.